The 23 T cell receptor beta chains reported below all come from one sample, sequenced in a study of T cells after yellow fever vaccination. TCRdb recomputed calls from the 5' RACE reads with MiXCR, one row per CDR3 protein. This table has fewer than 150,000 distinct CDR3 sequences, around 6.7% appearing once. Material: CD4+ T cells sorted from PBMCs, obtained about 41 days after the first yellow fever vaccination. The receptors here all came from a man between 18 and 35 years old who received the YFV17D yellow fever vaccine.

The chain recombines TRBV3-1 with TRBJ2-7; no definite D call. This CDR3 is built from 14 residues. CDR1 is LGHDT, CDR2 YNNKEL, per germline (reference sequence). Trimming took off 0 bases at V and 3 bases at J, with 9 bases between the two ends. The CDR3 DNA sequence: TGTGCCAGCAGCCAAGACGATAGAAGCTACGAGCAGTACTTC. Amino acid sequence: CASSQDDRSYEQYF.

In its sample, this clonotype was seen many times. Here the CDR3 DNA reads TGCGCCAGCAGCTTACAGGCGAACACTGAAGCTTTCTTT. It yields the protein CASSLQANTEAFF. The chain combines TRBV5-1 with TRBJ1-1; D may be TRBD1 (5 bases). CDR3 size: 13 residues. The V gene lost 2 bases and the J gene lost 1 base, with 6 bases spanning the gap. Germline lookup yields CDR1 SGHRS and CDR2 YFSETQ.

This clonotype was seen ten or more times. The chain couples TRBV29-1 to TRBJ2-3; possibly TRBD2 for D (6 bases). The germline gives CDR1 SQVTM, CDR2 ANQGSEA. The V end was cut by 8 bases, the J end by 5 bases, with 17 bases between. This CDR3 comprises 13 residues. The CDR3 sequence is CSSSTGVLDTQYF. In DNA, the CDR3 is TGCAGCTCCAGCACGGGGGTTCTAGATACGCAGTATTTT.

The V gene is TRBV18, the J gene TRBJ1-5; TRBD1 is a possible D gene (5 bases). The germline V gene encodes CDR1 KGHSH and CDR2 LQKENI. V shed 3 bases and J shed 7 bases, with 10 bases lying between them. The CDR3 contains 13 residues. In DNA form, the CDR3 reads TGTGCCAGCTCACCGGGGGAGGAACAGCCCCAGCATTTT. It encodes CASSPGEEQPQHF. The variable domain in full, completed from reference TRBV18 and TRBJ1-5, reads NAGVMQNPRHLVRRRGQEARLRCSPMKGHSHVYWYRQLPEEGLKFMVYLQKENIIDESGMPKERFSAEFPKEGPSILRIQQVVRGDSAAYFCASSPGEEQPQHFGDGTRLSIL.

This clonotype was seen many times. The J gene is TRBJ1-5, the V gene TRBV19; 8 bases match TRBD1. V was pared by 5 bases and J by 4 bases, with 4 bases of the junction left unmatched. Germline V CDR1 and CDR2: LNHDA, SQIVND (reference sequence). CDR3 length equals 14 residues. CDR3 coding DNA: TGTGCCAGTAGTCAGGGGGCGCGGAATCAGCCCCAGCATTTT. As protein: CASSQGARNQPQHF.

This clonotype was detected ten times or more. The rearrangement joins TRBV4-2 to TRBJ1-6; 11 nucleotides agree with TRBD1. The germline V gene encodes CDR1 LGHNA and CDR2 YNFKEQ. V lost 0 bases to trimming and J lost 10 bases; unmatched junction nucleotides: 5. CDR3 length: 16 residues. The CDR3 reads CASSQEDRGLLSPLHF. The DNA of the CDR3 is TGTGCCAGCAGCCAAGAGGACAGGGGGCTTTTATCACCCCTCCACTTT.

The rearrangement links TRBV5-6 to TRBJ2-3, with D perhaps TRBD1 or TRBD2 (5 bases each). Between the trimmed V and J ends, which lost 4 bases and 3 bases, there was a span of 9 bases. Germline V gene lookup returns CDR1 SGHDT and CDR2 YYEEEE. The CDR3 sequence is 13 residues long. CDR3 residues: CASSPGRTDTQYF. The CDR3 DNA is TGTGCCAGCAGCCCGGGACGGACAGATACGCAGTATTTT.

This clonotype has a count of ten or more. The chain links TRBV12-3 or TRBV12-4 to TRBJ2-1; D remains unclear. The CDR3 spans 12 residues. V gave up 3 bases and J gave up 6 bases, with 6 bases separating them. CDR3 nucleotides: TGTGCCAGCAGTTTTGCCAGCAATGAGCAGTTCTTC. Translating it yields CASSFASNEQFF.

The table lists this clonotype with many counts. The CDR3 coding sequence is TGTGCCAGCAGTGCTACTGGAAGCAATCAGCCCCAGCATTTT. Its translation is CASSATGSNQPQHF. The gene calls are TRBV6-1 and TRBJ1-5, with unresolved D. The CDR3 totals 14 residues. CDR1 and CDR2 (germline): MNHNS, SASEGT. V gave up 4 bases and J gave up 1 base, with 8 bases separating them.

Note on this clonotype: It may be a read error: a sequence one base away is much more abundant. V gene TRBV20-1 combines with J gene TRBJ2-5, with D perhaps matching TRBD2 (5 bases). This CDR3 contains 14 residues. The germline CDR1 and CDR2 sequences are DFQATT and SNEGSKA (reference sequence). CDR3 coding DNA: TGCAGTACTAGATTGGACCCTCAAAAAGCGACCCAGTACTTC. This codes for CSTRLDPQKATQYF.

This clonotype was observed many times. The CDR3 sequence: CASSPNSGRISGANVLTF. The DNA of the CDR3 is TGTGCCAGCAGCCCCAACTCGGGACGGATCTCTGGGGCCAACGTCCTGACTTTC. This chain uses TRBV7-3 with TRBJ2-6; D assignment may be TRBD1 or TRBD2 (5 bases each). CDR1 and CDR2 (germline): SGHTA, FQGTGA. The CDR3 is 18 amino acids. V lost 5 bases to trimming and J lost 0 bases, with 17 bases between them. Full variable domain (missing parts from reference TRBV7-3 and TRBJ2-6): GAGVSQTPSNKVTEKGKYVELRCDPISGHTALYWYRQSLGQGPEFLIYFQGTGAADDSGLPNDRFFAVRPEGSVSTLKIQRTERGDSAVYLCASSPNSGRISGANVLTFGAGSRLTVL.

This clonotype appeared many times. The chain links TRBV6-1 to TRBJ2-3; TRBD1 matches at 9 bases. The CDR3 extends over 13 amino acids. V trimming: 8 bases; J trimming: 2 bases; junction bases outside the gene matches: 2. The germline V gene has CDR1 MNHNS and CDR2 SASEGT. The CDR3 region is CASRDRVTDTQYF. The CDR3 DNA follows: TGTGCCAGCCGGGACAGGGTCACAGATACGCAGTATTTT.

The table lists this clonotype with a few counts. This sequence joins TRBV12-3 or TRBV12-4 and TRBJ2-7; the D gene could be TRBD1 or TRBD2 (6 bases each). The V gene lost 0 bases and the J gene lost 3 bases, with 9 bases spanning the gap. The length of the CDR3 is 14 residues. The CDR3 bases are TGTGCCAGCAGTTTAGCGGGGGGCTACTACGAGCAGTACTTC. Translation: CASSLAGGYYEQYF.

This clonotype has ten or more counts. The rearrangement links TRBV5-6 to TRBJ2-5, with TRBD2 identical over 10 bases. Germline V gene data show CDR1 as SGHDT and CDR2 as YYEEEE. The CDR3 spans 15 residues. J lost 5 bases, V lost 0 bases, and 4 bases had no gene match. CDR3 sequence: CASSLAPSGGETQYF. The DNA of the CDR3 is TGTGCCAGCAGCTTGGCCCCTAGCGGGGGTGAGACCCAGTACTTC.

About this clonotype: A read error is possible here, since a much larger clone lies one base away. The V call is TRBV5-1, the J call TRBJ2-1, with unresolved D. This CDR3 is 13 amino acids long. Germline values: CDR1 SGHRS, CDR2 YFSETQ. V was shortened by 2 bases and J by 5 bases, with 8 bases between the two germline ends. The CDR3: CASSFTDHNEQFF. The CDR3 DNA sequence: TGCGCCAGCAGCTTCACGGACCACAATGAGCAGTTCTTC.

Many counts were recorded for this clonotype. The J gene is TRBJ2-3, the V gene TRBV15; the D gene is possibly TRBD1 (6 bases). This CDR3 comprises 15 residues. Germline CDR1 LNHNV, CDR2 YYDKDF (reference sequence). The V gene lost 6 bases and the J gene lost 0 bases, with 13 bases spanning the gap. The CDR3 protein is CATRRPGQSTDTQYF. CDR3 coding DNA: TGTGCCACCAGACGCCCGGGACAAAGCACAGATACGCAGTATTTT. Based on the CDR3 plus reference TRBV15 and TRBJ2-3, the full variable domain is DAMVIQNPRYQVTQFGKPVTLSCSQTLNHNVMYWYQQKSSQAPKLLFHYYDKDFNNEADTPDNFQSRRPNTSFCFLDIRSPGLGDTAMYLCATRRPGQSTDTQYFGPGTRLTVL.

This clonotype was seen many times. V gene TRBV5-6 combines with J gene TRBJ2-7, with TRBD1 matching over 9 bases. V was clipped by 4 bases and J by 1 base; unmatched bases: 6. Per the germline V gene, CDR1 is SGHDT and CDR2 is YYEEEE. This CDR3 is 15 amino acids long. The CDR3 region has the DNA TGTGCCAGCAGCGACGCCGGGACAGGGTCCTACGAGCAGTACTTC. It specifies CASSDAGTGSYEQYF.

This clonotype was seen many times. The chain carries TRBV12-3 or TRBV12-4 and TRBJ2-1; 7 bases line up with TRBD2. V dropped 0 bases and J dropped 6; count of bases not matched to a gene: 2. The CDR3 runs to 14 residues. For the CDR3, the DNA is TGTGCCAGCAGTTTAGCGGGGGGGGGCAATGAGCAGTTCTTC. Its translation is CASSLAGGGNEQFF.

In regard to this clonotype: This may be a read error: a much more frequent sequence differs by one nucleotide. CDR3 sequence (DNA): TGCAGCGCGGGGGGTCAGAATGGGGCAGTTACGCAGTATTTT. Protein product: CSAGGQNGAVTQYF. J is TRBJ2-3 and V is TRBV29-1; 7 nucleotides agree with TRBD2. Germline V CDR1 and CDR2: SQVTM, ANQGSEA. The V segment lost 7 bases and the J segment 8 bases; nucleotides outside the gene matches: 15. CDR3 length: 14 amino acids.

This clonotype occurred many times. The rearrangement links TRBV12-3 or TRBV12-4 to TRBJ2-2, with TRBD2 matching 11 bases. Trimming cost V 5 bases and J 3 bases; bases outside gene matches: 2. This CDR3 region has 15 residues. This CDR3 reads CASSALAGDTGELFF. The CDR3 bases are TGTGCCAGCAGTGCACTAGCGGGGGACACCGGGGAGCTGTTTTTT.

At least ten counts were recorded for this clonotype. This chain connects TRBV6-4 to TRBJ2-2, with a weak D call TRBD2 (5 bases). Trimming removed 8 bases from V and 0 bases from J, with 31 bases in between. The germline V gene has CDR1 MRHNA and CDR2 SNTAGT. The CDR3 is 21 amino acids. Here the CDR3 reads CASPRRAHRWIGRPNTGELFF. CDR3 bases: TGTGCCAGCCCAAGACGAGCCCATAGGTGGATAGGGAGACCGAACACCGGGGAGCTGTTTTTT.

This clonotype was seen at least ten times. CDR3 sequence: CASSLQGNSYEQYF. The CDR3 DNA reads TGTGCCAGCAGCTTACAAGGGAACTCCTACGAGCAGTACTTC. The genes are TRBV7-2 and TRBJ2-7, with D unresolved. CDR3 length: 14 amino acids. V gave up 2 bases and J gave up 0 bases, with 8 bases separating them. Germline CDR1 is SGHTA and CDR2 is FQGNSA.

The rearrangement links TRBV28 to TRBJ1-1, with 9 positions matching TRBD1. Germline CDR1 MDHEN, CDR2 SYDVKM. The ends lost 6 bases at V and 3 bases at J; junction bases unmatched: 11. The length of the CDR3 is 16 residues. CDR3 in DNA: TGTGCCAGCAGGCGACCGGGACAGGGTTTAGACACTGAAGCTTTCTTT. Its translation: CASRRPGQGLDTEAFF. The variable domain in full, with the rest retrieved from reference TRBV28 and TRBJ1-1, is DVKVTQSSRYLVKRTGEKVFLECVQDMDHENMFWYRQDPGLGLRLIYFSYDVKMKEKGDIPEGYSVSREKKERFSLILESASTNQTSMYLCASRRPGQGLDTEAFFGQGTRLTVV.